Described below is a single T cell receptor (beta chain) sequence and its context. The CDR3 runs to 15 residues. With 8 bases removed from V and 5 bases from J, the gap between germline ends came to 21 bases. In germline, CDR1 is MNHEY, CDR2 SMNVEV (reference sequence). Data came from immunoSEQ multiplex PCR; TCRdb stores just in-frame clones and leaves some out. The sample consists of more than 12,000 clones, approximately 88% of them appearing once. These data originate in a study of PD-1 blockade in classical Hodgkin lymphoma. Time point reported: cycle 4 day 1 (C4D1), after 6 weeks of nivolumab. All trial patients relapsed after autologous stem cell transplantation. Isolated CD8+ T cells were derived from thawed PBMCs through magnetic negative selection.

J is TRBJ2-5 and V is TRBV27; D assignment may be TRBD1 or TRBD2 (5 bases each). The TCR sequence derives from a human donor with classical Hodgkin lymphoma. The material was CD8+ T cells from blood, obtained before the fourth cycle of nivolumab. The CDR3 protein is CASSPWDGAQETQYF. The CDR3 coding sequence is TGTGCCAGCTCCCCTTGGGACGGAGCACAGGAGACCCAGTACTTC.